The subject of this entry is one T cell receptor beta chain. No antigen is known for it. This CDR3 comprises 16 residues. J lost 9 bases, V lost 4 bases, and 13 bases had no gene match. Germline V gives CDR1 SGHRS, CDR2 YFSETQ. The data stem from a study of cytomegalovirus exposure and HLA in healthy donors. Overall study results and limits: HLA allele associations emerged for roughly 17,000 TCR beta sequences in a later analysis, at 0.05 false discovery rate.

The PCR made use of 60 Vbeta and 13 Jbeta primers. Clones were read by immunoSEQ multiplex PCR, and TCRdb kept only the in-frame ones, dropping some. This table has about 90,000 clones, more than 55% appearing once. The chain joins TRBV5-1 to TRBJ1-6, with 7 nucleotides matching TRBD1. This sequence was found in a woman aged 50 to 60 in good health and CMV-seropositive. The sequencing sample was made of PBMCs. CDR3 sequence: CASSKSGTEGGSPLHF. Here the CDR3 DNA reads TGCGCCAGCAGCAAATCCGGGACAGAAGGTGGTTCACCCCTCCACTTT.